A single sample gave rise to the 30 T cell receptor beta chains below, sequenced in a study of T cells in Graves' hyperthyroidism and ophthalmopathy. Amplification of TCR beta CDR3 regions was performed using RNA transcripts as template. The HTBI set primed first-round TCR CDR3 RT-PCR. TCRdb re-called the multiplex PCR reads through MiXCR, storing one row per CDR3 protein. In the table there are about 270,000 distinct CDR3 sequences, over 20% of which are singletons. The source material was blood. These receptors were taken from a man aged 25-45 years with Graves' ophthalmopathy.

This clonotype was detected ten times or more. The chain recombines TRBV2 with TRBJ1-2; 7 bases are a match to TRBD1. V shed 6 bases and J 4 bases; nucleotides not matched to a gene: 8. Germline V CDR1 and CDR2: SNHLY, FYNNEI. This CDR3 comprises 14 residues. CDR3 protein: CASSSQGQLYGYTF. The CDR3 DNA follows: TGTGCCAGCAGCTCACAGGGACAGCTCTATGGCTACACCTTC.

The CDR3, as DNA: TGTGCCAGCATTCCAGGGGAGGACTATGGCTACACCTTC. Translating gives CASIPGEDYGYTF. The chain is built from TRBV2 and TRBJ1-2; a weak D match, TRBD1 (6 bases). Looked up from germline, CDR1 is SNHLY and CDR2 is FYNNEI. This CDR3 contains 13 residues. V lost 7 bases and J 3 bases, leaving 12 bases between the germline ends.

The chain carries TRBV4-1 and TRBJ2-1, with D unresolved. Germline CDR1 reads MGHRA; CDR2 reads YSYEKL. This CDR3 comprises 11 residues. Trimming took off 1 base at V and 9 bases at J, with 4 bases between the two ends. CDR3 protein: CASSQAAEQFF. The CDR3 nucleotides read TGCGCCAGCAGCCAAGCGGCTGAGCAGTTCTTC.

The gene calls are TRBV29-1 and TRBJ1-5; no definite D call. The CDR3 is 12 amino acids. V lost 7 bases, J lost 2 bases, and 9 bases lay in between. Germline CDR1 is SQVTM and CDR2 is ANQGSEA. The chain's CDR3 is CSATMGNQPQHF. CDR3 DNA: TGCAGCGCAACGATGGGCAATCAGCCCCAGCATTTT.

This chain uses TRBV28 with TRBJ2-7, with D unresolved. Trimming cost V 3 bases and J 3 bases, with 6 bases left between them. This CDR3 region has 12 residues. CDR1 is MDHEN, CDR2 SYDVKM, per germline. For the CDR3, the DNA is TGTGCCAGCAGTTTCTATCGCTACGAGCAGTACTTC. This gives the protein CASSFYRYEQYF.

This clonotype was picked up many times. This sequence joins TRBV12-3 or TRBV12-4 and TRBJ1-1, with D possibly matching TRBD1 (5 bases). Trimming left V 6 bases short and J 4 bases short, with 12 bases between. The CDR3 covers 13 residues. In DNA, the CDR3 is TGTGCCAGCAGGGGCTCAAGGGGCACTGAAGCTTTCTTT. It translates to CASRGSRGTEAFF.

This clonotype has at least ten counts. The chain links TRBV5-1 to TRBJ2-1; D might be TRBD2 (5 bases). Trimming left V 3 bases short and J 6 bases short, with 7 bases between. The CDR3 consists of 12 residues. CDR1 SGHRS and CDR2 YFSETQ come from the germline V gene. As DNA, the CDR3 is TGCGCCAGCAGCTCCGGGGTCAATGAGCAGTTCTTC. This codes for CASSSGVNEQFF. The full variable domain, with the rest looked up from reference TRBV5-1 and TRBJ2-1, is KAGVTQTPRYLIKTRGQQVTLSCSPISGHRSVSWYQQTPGQGLQFLFEYFSETQRNKGNFPGRFSGRQFSNSRSEMNVSTLELGDSALYLCASSSGVNEQFFGPGTRLTVL.

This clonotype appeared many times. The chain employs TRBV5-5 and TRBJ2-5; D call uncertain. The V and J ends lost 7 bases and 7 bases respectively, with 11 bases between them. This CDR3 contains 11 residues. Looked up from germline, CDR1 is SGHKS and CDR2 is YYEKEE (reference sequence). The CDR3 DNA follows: TGTGCCAGCTCTACTGGCGGGACCCAGTACTTC. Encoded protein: CASSTGGTQYF.

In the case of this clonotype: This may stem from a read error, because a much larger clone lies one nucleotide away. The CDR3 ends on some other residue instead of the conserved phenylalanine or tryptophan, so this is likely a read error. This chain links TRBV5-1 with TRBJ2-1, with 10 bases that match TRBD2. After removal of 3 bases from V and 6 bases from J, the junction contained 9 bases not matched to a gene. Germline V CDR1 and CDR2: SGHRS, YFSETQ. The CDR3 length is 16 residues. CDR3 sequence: CASSSLAGATPNEQFL. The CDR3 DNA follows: TGCGCCAGCAGCTCCCTAGCGGGAGCGACCCCCAATGAGCAGTTCCTC.

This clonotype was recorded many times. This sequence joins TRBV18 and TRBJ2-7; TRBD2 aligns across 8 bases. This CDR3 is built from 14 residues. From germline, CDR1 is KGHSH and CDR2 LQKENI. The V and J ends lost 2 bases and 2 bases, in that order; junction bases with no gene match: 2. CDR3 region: CASSPVGLAYEQYF. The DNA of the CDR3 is TGTGCCAGCTCACCAGTGGGACTAGCCTACGAGCAGTACTTC. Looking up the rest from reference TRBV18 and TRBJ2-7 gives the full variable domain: NAGVMQNPRHLVRRRGQEARLRCSPMKGHSHVYWYRQLPEEGLKFMVYLQKENIIDESGMPKERFSAEFPKEGPSILRIQQVVRGDSAAYFCASSPVGLAYEQYFGPGTRLTVT.

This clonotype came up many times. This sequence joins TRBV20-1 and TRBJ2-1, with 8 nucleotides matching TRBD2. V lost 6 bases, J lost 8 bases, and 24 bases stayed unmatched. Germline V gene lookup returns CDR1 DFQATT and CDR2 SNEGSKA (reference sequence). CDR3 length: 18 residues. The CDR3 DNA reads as TGCAGTGCCATCGCAGGCCCCGTTACGGGACTAGGTAGACATGAGCAGTTCTTC. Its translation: CSAIAGPVTGLGRHEQFF.

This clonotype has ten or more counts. The CDR3 DNA reads as TGCAGTGCTAGAGAGACAGGGCTAAGCTACACCTTC. This gives the protein CSARETGLSYTF. The chain is built from TRBV20-1 and TRBJ1-2, with 7 positions matching TRBD1. CDR3 length: 12 amino acids. Trimming removed 0 bases from V and 9 bases from J; junction bases left unmatched: 4. Germline V gives CDR1 DFQATT, CDR2 SNEGSKA (reference sequence).

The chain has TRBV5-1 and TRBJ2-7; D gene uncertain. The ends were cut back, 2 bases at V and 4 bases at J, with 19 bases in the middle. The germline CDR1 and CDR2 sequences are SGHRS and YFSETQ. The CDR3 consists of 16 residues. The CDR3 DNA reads TGCGCCAGCAGCTTCCAAGCCGACTCCTACAAATACGAGCAGTACTTC. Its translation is CASSFQADSYKYEQYF.

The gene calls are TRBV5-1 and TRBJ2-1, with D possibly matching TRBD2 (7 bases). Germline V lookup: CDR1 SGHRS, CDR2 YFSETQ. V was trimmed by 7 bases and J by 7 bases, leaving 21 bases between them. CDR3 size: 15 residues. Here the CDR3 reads CASVQGRESNNEQFF. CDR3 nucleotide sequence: TGCGCCAGCGTCCAGGGGCGGGAGTCGAATAATGAGCAGTTCTTC.

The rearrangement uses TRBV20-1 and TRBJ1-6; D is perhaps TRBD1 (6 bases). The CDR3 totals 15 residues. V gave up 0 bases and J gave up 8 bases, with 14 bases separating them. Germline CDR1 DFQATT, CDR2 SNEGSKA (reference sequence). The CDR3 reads CSARDLGRGYSPLHF. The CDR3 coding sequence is TGCAGTGCTAGAGATTTGGGCAGGGGATATTCACCCCTCCACTTT.

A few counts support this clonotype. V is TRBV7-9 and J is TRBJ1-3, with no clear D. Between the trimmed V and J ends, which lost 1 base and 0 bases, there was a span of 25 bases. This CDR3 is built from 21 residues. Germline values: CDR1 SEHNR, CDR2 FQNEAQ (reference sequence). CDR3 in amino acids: CASSLGHGPTGPSDSGNTIYF. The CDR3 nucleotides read TGTGCCAGCAGCTTAGGACACGGGCCCACCGGGCCTAGCGACTCTGGAAACACCATATATTTT. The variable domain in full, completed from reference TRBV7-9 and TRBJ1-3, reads DTGVSQNPRHKITKRGQNVTFRCDPISEHNRLYWYRQTLGQGPEFLTYFQNEAQLEKSRLLSDRFSAERPKGSFSTLEIQRTEQGDSAMYLCASSLGHGPTGPSDSGNTIYFGEGSWLTVV.

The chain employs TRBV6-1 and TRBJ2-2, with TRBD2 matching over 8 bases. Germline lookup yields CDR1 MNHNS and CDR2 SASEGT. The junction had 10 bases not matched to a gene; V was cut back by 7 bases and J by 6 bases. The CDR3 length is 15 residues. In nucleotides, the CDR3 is TGTGCCAGCACCCCTCACGGGAGGGGAGCCGGGGAGCTGTTTTTT. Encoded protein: CASTPHGRGAGELFF.

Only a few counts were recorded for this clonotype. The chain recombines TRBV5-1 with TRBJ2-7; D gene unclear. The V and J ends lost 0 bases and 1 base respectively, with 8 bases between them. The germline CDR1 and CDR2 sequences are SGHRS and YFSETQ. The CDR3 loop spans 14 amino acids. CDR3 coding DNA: TGCGCCAGCAGCTTGGCCGGCAATTCCTACGAGCAGTACTTC. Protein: CASSLAGNSYEQYF.

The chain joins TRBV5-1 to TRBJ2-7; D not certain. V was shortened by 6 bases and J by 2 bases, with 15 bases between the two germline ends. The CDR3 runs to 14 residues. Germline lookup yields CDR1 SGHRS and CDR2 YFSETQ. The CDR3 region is CASTPRVDTYEQYF. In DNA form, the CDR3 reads TGCGCCAGCACCCCCCGGGTGGATACCTACGAGCAGTACTTC.

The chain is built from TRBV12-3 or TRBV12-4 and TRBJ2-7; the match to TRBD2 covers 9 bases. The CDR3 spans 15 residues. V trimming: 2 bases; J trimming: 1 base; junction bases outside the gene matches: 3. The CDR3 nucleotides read TGTGCCAGCAGTTTAAGGGCGGGAGGGTCCTACGAGCAGTACTTC. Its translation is CASSLRAGGSYEQYF.

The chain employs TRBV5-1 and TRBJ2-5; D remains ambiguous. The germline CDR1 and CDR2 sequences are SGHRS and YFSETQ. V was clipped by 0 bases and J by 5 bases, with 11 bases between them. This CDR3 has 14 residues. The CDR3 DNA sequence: TGCGCCAGCAGCTTGGGCGGTCATTTGGAGACCCAGTACTTC. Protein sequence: CASSLGGHLETQYF.

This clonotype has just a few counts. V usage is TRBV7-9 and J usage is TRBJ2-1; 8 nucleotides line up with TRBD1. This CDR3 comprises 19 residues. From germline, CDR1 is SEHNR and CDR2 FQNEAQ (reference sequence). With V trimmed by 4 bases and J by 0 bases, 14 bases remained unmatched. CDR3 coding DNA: TGTGCCAGCAGCTCTTGGACAGGGCCTAATCCAAGCTCCTACAATGAGCAGTTCTTC. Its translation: CASSSWTGPNPSSYNEQFF. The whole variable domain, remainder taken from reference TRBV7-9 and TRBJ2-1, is DTGVSQNPRHKITKRGQNVTFRCDPISEHNRLYWYRQTLGQGPEFLTYFQNEAQLEKSRLLSDRFSAERPKGSFSTLEIQRTEQGDSAMYLCASSSWTGPNPSSYNEQFFGPGTRLTVL.

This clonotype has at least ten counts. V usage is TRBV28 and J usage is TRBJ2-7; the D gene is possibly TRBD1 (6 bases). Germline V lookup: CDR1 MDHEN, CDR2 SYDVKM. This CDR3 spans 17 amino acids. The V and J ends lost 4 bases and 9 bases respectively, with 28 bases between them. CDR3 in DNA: TGTGCCAGCAGTTCGTTTGGGAAAATACCTCAGGGGAGAGGGCAGTACTTC. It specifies CASSSFGKIPQGRGQYF.

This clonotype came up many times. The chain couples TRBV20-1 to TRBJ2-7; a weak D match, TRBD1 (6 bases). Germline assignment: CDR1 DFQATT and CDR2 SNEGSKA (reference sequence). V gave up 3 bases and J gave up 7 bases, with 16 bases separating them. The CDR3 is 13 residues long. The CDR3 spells CSASGRGTGEQYF. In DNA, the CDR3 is TGCAGTGCTAGTGGCAGGGGAACGGGTGAGCAGTACTTC.

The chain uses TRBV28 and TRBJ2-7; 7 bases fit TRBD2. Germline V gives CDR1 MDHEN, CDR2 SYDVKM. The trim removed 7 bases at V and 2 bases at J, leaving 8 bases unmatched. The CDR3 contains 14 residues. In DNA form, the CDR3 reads TGTGCCAGCAAACCCGGGACTATGACCTACGAGCAGTACTTC. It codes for CASKPGTMTYEQYF.

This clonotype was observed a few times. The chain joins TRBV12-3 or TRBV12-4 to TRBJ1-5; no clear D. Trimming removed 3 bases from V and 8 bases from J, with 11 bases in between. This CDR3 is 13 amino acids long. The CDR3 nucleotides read TGTGCCAGCAGTTTGGTCAGAACGGAGCCCCAGCATTTT. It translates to CASSLVRTEPQHF.

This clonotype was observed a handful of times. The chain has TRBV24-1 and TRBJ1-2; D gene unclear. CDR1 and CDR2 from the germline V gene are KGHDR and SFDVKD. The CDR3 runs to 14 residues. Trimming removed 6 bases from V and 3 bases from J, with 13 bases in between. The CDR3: CATSRGYGDYGYTF. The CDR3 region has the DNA TGTGCCACCAGTCGTGGGTATGGTGACTATGGCTACACCTTC.

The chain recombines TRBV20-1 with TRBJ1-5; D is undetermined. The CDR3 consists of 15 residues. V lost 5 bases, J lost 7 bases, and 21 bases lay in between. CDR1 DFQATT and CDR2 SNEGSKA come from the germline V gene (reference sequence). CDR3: CSAGGRSARGQPQHF. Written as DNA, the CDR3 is TGCAGTGCTGGAGGTCGTAGCGCCCGAGGGCAGCCCCAGCATTTT.

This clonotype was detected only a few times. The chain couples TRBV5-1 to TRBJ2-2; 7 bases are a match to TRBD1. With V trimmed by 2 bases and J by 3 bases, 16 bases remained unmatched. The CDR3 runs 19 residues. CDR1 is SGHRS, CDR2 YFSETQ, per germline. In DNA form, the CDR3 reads TGCGCCAGCAGCTTCCGGACAGGAGAGTTTGAAATCTACACCGGGGAGCTGTTTTTT. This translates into CASSFRTGEFEIYTGELFF.

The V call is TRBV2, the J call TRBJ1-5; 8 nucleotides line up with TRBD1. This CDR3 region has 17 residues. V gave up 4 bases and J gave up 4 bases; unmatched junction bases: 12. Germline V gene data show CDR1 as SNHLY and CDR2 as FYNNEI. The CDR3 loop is CASSGVAGGTRNQPQHF. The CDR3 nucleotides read TGTGCCAGCAGTGGAGTAGCAGGGGGCACCCGAAATCAGCCCCAGCATTTT.